Given below is one TCR beta chain in context. What it binds is unknown. This entry belongs to a study of beta chain features in type 1 diabetes. General study results and limits: Shorter templates might be favored by PCR, equally in patients and controls. There was a possibility that cDNA sequencing over-represented cells with high TCR expression. Patients with type 1 diabetes showed fewer VDJ junction insertions and more deletions.

A heparinised blood draw that averaged around 110 mL was obtained once from each donor. Trimming cost V 1 base and J 4 bases; bases outside gene matches: 11. Germline V CDR1 and CDR2: SGHTA, FQGNSA. The CDR3 has 19 amino acids. Expressed TCRB transcripts were sequenced after all isolated RNA was converted to cDNA. The data were produced by immunoSEQ multiplex PCR, yet TCRdb's version contains in-frame clones alone and is incomplete. This table has more than 350,000 clones, roughly an eighth appearing once. The sample was naive CD4+ T cells from blood. The chain uses TRBV7-2 and TRBJ2-5; 14 bases are shared with TRBD2. This TCR was sampled from a woman under 30 in good health. CDR3 nucleotide sequence: TGTGCCAGCAGCTTAGTCTCTATTAGACTAGCGGGAGGGCCAGAGACCCAGTACTTC. Translation: CASSLVSIRLAGGPETQYF.